The text below deals with one T cell receptor (beta chain). The data derive from a study of technical replicates of blood from a few donors. V was pared by 1 base and J by 4 bases, with 8 bases between. CDR1 is MGHRA, CDR2 YSYEKL, per germline. The CDR3 spans 14 residues. TCRdb keeps only in-frame clones here, not all; method: immunoSEQ multiplex PCR. Here the sample spans 70,000 to 80,000 clones, about 90% being singletons. This receptor was identified in a human donor in good health. The rearrangement uses TRBV4-1 and TRBJ1-5, with a possible D match to TRBD1 (5 bases). The sequenced material came from T cells isolated from PBMCs. CDR3 DNA sequence: TGCGCCAGCAGCCAAGCGCAGGGTAATCAGCCCCAGCATTTT. It yields the protein CASSQAQGNQPQHF.